The 3 T cell receptor beta chains given below trace back to one sample, sequenced in a study of cytomegalovirus exposure and HLA in healthy donors. Researchers ran the PCR with 60 Vbeta and 13 Jbeta primers. The table came from immunoSEQ multiplex PCR; TCRdb's copy has only in-frame clones and leaves some out. The data hold roughly 170,000 clones, with around 80% observed a single time. The sequenced sample consisted of PBMCs. The receptors were gathered from a girl aged 2 to 9 in good health and CMV-seropositive.

The genes are TRBV5-3 and TRBJ1-2; tentative D call: TRBD1 (5 bases). TRBV5-3 is annotated as an ORF whose role is uncertain. The V end was cut by 3 bases, the J end by 14 bases, with 35 bases between. CDR3 size: 18 residues. CDR3 region: CARSYNKFKDSLRGRLTF. CDR3 sequence (DNA): TGTGCCAGAAGCTACAATAAATTTAAAGACAGCCTCCGAGGACGGTTGACCTTC.

This clone was picked up a small number of times. This rearrangement joins TRBV12-5 to TRBJ1-3, with D maybe TRBD1 (5 bases). Per germline, CDR1 LGHNT and CDR2 FRNRAP. The V end lost 1 base, the J end lost 2 bases, and 9 bases lay between the germline ends. This CDR3 contains 15 residues. The CDR3 bases are TGTGCTAGTGGTTTGGGGGGGGAACCTGGAAACACCATATATTTT. Translation: CASGLGGEPGNTIYF.

The sample holds one count of this clone. The gene calls are TRBV11-3 and TRBJ2-2; TRBD1 might be the D (6 bases). This CDR3 has 16 residues. Trimming cost V 5 bases and J 0 bases, with 13 bases left between them. Germline V CDR1 and CDR2: SGHNT, YENEEA. DNA of the CDR3: TGTGCCAGCAGCCCAACAGGGTTGTCGAACACCGGGGAGCTGTTTTTT. Translation: CASSPTGLSNTGELFF.